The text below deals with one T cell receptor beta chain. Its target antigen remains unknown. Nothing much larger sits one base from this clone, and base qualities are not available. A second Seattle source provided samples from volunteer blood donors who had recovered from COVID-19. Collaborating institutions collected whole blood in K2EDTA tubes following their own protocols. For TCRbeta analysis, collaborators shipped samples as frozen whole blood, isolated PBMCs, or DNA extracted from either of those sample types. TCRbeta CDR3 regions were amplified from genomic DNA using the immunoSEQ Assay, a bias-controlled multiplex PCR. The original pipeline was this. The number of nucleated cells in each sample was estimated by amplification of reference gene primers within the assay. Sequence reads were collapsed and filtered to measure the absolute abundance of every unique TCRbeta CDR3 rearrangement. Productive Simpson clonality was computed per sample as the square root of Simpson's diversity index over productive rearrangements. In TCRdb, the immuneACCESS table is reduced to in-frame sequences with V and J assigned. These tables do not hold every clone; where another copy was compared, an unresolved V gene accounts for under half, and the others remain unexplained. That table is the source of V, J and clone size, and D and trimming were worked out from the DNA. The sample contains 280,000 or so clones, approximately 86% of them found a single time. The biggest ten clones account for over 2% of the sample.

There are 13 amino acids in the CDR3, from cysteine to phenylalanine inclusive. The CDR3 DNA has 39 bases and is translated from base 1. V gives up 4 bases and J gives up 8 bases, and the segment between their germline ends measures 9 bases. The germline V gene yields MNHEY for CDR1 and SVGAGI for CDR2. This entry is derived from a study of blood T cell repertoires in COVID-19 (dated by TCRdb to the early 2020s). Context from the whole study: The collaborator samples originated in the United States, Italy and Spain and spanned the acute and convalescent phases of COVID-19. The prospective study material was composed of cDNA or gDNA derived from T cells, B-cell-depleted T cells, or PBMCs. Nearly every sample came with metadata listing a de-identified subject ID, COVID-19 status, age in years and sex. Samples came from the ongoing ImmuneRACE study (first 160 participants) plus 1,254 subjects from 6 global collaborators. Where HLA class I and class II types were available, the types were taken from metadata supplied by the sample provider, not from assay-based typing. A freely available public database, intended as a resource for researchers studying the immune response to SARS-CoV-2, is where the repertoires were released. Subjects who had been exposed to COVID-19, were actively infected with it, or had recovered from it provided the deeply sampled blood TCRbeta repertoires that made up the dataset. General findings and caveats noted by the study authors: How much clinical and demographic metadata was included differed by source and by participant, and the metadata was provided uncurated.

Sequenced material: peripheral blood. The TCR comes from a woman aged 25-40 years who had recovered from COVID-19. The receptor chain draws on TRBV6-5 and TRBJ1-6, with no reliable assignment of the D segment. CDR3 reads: CASSSRTDSPLHF. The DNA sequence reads TGTGCCAGCAGTTCACGAACTGATTCACCCCTCCACTTT.